A single sample gave rise to the 11 T cell receptor beta chains below, sequenced in a study of radiotherapy plus CTLA-4 blockade in lung cancer. The assay was immunoSEQ multiplex PCR, and TCRdb's table has in-frame clones only and misses some. Counted here are 95,000 to 150,000 clones, 85% to 90% occurring once; the ten biggest clones make up approximately 7.2%. Sequencing used peripheral blood, obtained from a patient treated with radiotherapy plus ipilimumab. These receptors originate from a human donor with non-small cell lung cancer that progressed on radiotherapy plus ipilimumab.

The genes are TRBV5-1 and TRBJ2-7; D call uncertain. The CDR3 spans 13 residues. V lost 2 bases to trimming and J lost 6 bases, with 12 bases between them. The V gene's germline CDR1 is SGHRS and CDR2 YFSETQ. Written as DNA, the CDR3 is TGCGCCAGCAGCTTCAACTTCGGACCCGAGCAGTACTTC. Protein sequence: CASSFNFGPEQYF.

The chain links TRBV7-9 to TRBJ1-4; 9 bases line up with TRBD1. Per the germline V gene, CDR1 is SEHNR and CDR2 is FQNEAQ (reference sequence). The CDR3 is made up of 14 amino acids. After removal of 3 bases from V and 5 bases from J, the junction contained 1 base not matched to a gene. The CDR3 DNA sequence: TGTGCCAGCAGCTTTGGACAGGGGAATGAAAAACTGTTTTTT. Encoded protein: CASSFGQGNEKLFF.

This chain links TRBV2 with TRBJ2-3; TRBD2 matches at 7 bases. There are 18 residues in the CDR3. J lost 0 bases, V lost 4 bases, and 13 bases had no gene match. Germline V gives CDR1 SNHLY, CDR2 FYNNEI. CDR3 in amino acids: CASSGGGSPLSSTDTQYF. CDR3 nucleotides: TGTGCCAGCAGTGGGGGGGGTTCCCCACTCTCTAGCACAGATACGCAGTATTTT.

The V gene is TRBV10-2, the J gene TRBJ2-7, with D unresolved. The ends were cut back, 3 bases at V and 1 base at J, with 1 base in the middle. Per the germline V gene, CDR1 is WSHSY and CDR2 is SAAADI. This CDR3 contains 11 residues. CDR3 sequence reads: CASSESYEQYF. As DNA, the CDR3 is TGCGCCAGCAGTGAATCCTACGAGCAGTACTTC.

This clone was seen once. The chain carries TRBV6-5 and TRBJ2-2, with 7 bases matching TRBD2. Germline V CDR1 and CDR2: MNHEY, SVGAGI. The CDR3 is 14 residues long. The trim removed 7 bases at V and 4 bases at J, leaving 6 bases unmatched. The CDR3 loop is CASMGGRITGELFF. The DNA of the CDR3 is TGTGCCAGCATGGGCGGGAGAATCACCGGGGAGCTGTTTTTT.

Concerning this clone itself: At one end, the junction sequence differs from germline, possibly due to a read error. The chain uses TRBV6-1 and TRBJ1-1, with 10 bases fitting TRBD1. Germline CDR1 and CDR2: MNHNS and SASEGT. This CDR3 has 15 amino acids. The CDR3 nucleotides are TGTGCCAGCATCGACAGGGGGCAATTGAAGACTGAAGCTTTCTTT. Translated: CASIDRGQLKTEAFF.

The V call is TRBV30, the J call TRBJ2-7, with D unresolved. The germline V and J ends were trimmed by 0 bases and 1 base, with 7 bases remaining between them. CDR3 length equals 13 residues. Looked up from germline, CDR1 is GTSNPN and CDR2 is SVGIG (reference sequence). CDR3 nucleotide sequence: TGTGCCTGGAGTGTGGGTGGATCCTACGAGCAGTACTTC. It specifies CAWSVGGSYEQYF.

Written as DNA, the CDR3 is TGCGCCAGCAGCTTGGCTGAGGTTAGCTCCTACAATGAGCAGTTCTTC. This encodes CASSLAEVSSYNEQFF. The V gene is TRBV5-1, the J gene TRBJ2-1; D not resolved. CDR1 and CDR2 from the germline V gene are SGHRS and YFSETQ. V lost 0 bases, J lost 0 bases, and 10 bases lay in between. This CDR3 is built from 16 residues. Full variable domain (remainder filled in from reference TRBV5-1 and TRBJ2-1): KAGVTQTPRYLIKTRGQQVTLSCSPISGHRSVSWYQQTPGQGLQFLFEYFSETQRNKGNFPGRFSGRQFSNSRSEMNVSTLELGDSALYLCASSLAEVSSYNEQFFGPGTRLTVL.

The chain carries TRBV29-1 and TRBJ1-1, with TRBD1 matching over 7 bases. The germline CDR1 and CDR2 sequences are SQVTM and ANQGSEA. J lost 4 bases, V lost 3 bases, and 8 bases had no gene match. The CDR3 consists of 14 residues. This chain's CDR3 is CSVDEGGLGTEAFF. In nucleotides, the CDR3 is TGCAGCGTTGATGAAGGGGGCTTGGGCACTGAAGCTTTCTTT.

This chain connects TRBV18 to TRBJ2-7; D might be TRBD1 or TRBD2, each matching 5 bases. This CDR3 comprises 13 residues. V was clipped by 3 bases and J by 7 bases, with 13 bases between them. Germline V lookup: CDR1 KGHSH, CDR2 LQKENI. The CDR3 region is CASSPGPSVEQYF. The CDR3 DNA reads TGTGCCAGCTCACCGGGACCGTCTGTGGAGCAGTACTTC.

This rearrangement joins TRBV27 to TRBJ2-3; 7 bases map to TRBD2. The J segment lost 3 bases and the V segment lost 6 bases, leaving 12 bases of the junction unmatched. Per germline, CDR1 MNHEY and CDR2 SMNVEV (reference sequence). This CDR3 is 16 amino acids long. This CDR3 reads CASRGGSGLRTDTQYF. As DNA, the CDR3 is TGTGCCAGCAGAGGCGGGAGTGGACTAAGAACAGATACGCAGTATTTT.